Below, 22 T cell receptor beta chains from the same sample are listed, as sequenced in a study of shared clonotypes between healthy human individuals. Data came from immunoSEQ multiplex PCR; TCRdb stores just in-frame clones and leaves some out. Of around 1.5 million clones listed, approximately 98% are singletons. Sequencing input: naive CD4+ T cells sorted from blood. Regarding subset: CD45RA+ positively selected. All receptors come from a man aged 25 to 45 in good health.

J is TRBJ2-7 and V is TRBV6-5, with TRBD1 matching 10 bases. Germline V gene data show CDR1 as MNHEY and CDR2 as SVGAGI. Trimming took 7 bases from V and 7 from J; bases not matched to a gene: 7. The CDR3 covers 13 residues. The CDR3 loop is CASIRDRGEEQYF. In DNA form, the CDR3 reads TGTGCCAGCATTCGGGACAGGGGTGAAGAGCAGTACTTC.

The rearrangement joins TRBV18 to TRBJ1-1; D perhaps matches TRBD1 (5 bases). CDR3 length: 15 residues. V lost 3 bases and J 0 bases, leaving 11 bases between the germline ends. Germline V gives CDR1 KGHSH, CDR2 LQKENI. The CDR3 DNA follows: TGTGCCAGCTCACCGGTCGGGGCGATGAACACTGAAGCTTTCTTT. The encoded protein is CASSPVGAMNTEAFF.

The CDR3 here is CASRRAVSNQPQHF. CDR3 in DNA: TGTGCCAGCCGGCGGGCAGTTAGCAATCAGCCCCAGCATTTT. The chain uses TRBV6-1 and TRBJ1-5; no firm D call. Germline V gene data show CDR1 as MNHNS and CDR2 as SASEGT. Trimming removed 8 bases at V and 0 bases at J, with 11 bases between. This CDR3 comprises 14 residues.

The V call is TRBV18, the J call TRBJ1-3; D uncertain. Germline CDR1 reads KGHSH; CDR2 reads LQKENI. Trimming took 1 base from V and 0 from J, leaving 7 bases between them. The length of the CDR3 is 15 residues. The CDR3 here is CASSPQGISGNTIYF. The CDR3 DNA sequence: TGTGCCAGCTCACCACAGGGAATCTCTGGAAACACCATATATTTT. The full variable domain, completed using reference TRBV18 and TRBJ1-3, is NAGVMQNPRHLVRRRGQEARLRCSPMKGHSHVYWYRQLPEEGLKFMVYLQKENIIDESGMPKERFSAEFPKEGPSILRIQQVVRGDSAAYFCASSPQGISGNTIYFGEGSWLTVV.

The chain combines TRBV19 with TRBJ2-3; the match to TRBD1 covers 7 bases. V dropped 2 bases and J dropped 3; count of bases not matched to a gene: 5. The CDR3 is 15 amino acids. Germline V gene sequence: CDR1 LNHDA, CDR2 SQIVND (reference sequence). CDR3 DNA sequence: TGTGCCAGTAGTATAAAGACAGGGTGGACAGATACGCAGTATTTT. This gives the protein CASSIKTGWTDTQYF.

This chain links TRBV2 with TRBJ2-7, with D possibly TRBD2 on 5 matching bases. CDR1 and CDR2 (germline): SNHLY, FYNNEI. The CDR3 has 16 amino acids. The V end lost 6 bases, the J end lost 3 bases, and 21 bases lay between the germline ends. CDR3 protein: CASRTIPESGNYEQYF. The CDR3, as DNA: TGTGCCAGCAGAACCATCCCGGAGAGCGGTAACTACGAGCAGTACTTC.

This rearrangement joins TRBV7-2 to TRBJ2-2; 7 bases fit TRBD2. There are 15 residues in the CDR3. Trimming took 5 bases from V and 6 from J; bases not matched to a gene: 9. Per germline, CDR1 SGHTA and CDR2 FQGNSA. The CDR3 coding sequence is TGTGCCAGCAGCGCCCCCGCTAGCGGTGCCGGGGAGCTGTTTTTT. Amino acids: CASSAPASGAGELFF.

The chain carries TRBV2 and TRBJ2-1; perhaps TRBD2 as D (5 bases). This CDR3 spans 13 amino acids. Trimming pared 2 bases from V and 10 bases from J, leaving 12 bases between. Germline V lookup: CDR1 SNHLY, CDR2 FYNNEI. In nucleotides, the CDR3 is TGTGCCAGCAGTGAATTAGTAGCGCTCGAGCAGTTCTTC. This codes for CASSELVALEQFF.

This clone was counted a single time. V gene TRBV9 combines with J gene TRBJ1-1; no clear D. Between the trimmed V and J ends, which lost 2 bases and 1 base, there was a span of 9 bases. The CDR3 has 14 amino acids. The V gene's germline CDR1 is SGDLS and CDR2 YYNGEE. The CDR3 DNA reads TGTGCCAGCAGCGTCCGACACTCGAACACTGAAGCTTTCTTT. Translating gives CASSVRHSNTEAFF.

In DNA form, the CDR3 reads TGTGCCAGCAGCCGGGCATCCTTTGCTGGAAACACCATATATTTT. Residues: CASSRASFAGNTIYF. The J gene is TRBJ1-3, the V gene TRBV7-8; D ambiguous. The CDR3 runs to 15 residues. Germline V gene data show CDR1 as SGHVS and CDR2 as FQNEAQ. The ends were cut back, 5 bases at V and 2 bases at J, with 13 bases in the middle.

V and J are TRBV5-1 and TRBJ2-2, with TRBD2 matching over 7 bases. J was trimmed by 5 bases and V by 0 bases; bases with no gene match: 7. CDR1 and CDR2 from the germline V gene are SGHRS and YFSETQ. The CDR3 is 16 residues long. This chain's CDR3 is CASSLVGLDLTGELFF. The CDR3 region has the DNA TGCGCCAGCAGCTTGGTAGGACTAGATTTAACCGGGGAGCTGTTTTTT.

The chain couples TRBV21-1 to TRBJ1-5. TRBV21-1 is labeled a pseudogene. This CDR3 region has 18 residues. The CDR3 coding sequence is TGTGCCAGCAGCTTCCGGGTCTCGAGCAGGATAGGCAATCAGCCCCAGCATTTT. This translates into CASSFRVSSRIGNQPQHF.

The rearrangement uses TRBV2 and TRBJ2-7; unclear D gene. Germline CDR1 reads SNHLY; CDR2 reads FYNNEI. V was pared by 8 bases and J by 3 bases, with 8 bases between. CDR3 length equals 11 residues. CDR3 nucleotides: TGTGCCAGCGGGCAGAGCTACGAGCAGTACTTC. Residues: CASGQSYEQYF.

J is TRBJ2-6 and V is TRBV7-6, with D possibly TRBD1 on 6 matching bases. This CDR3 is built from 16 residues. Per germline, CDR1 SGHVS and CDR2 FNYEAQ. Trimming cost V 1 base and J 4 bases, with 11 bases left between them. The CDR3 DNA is TGTGCCAGCAGCTTAGTGACAGGAGCCGGGGCCAACGTCCTGACTTTC. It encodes CASSLVTGAGANVLTF.

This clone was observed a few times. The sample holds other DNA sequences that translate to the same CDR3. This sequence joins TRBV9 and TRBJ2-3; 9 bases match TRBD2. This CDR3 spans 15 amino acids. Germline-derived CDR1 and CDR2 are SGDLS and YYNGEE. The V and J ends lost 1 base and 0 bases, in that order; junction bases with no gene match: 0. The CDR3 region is CASSVTSGSTDTQYF. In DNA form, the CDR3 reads TGTGCCAGCAGCGTAACTAGCGGGAGCACAGATACGCAGTATTTT. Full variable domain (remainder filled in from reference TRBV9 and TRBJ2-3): DSGVTQTPKHLITATGQRVTLRCSPRSGDLSVYWYQQSLDQGLQFLIQYYNGEERAKGNILERFSAQQFPDLHSELNLSSLELGDSALYFCASSVTSGSTDTQYFGPGTRLTVL.

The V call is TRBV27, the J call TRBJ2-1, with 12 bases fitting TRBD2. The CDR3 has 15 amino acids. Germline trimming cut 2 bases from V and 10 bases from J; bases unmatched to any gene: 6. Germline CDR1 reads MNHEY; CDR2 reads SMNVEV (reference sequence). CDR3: CASSLTSGRKGEQFF. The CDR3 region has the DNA TGTGCCAGCAGTTTAACTAGCGGGAGGAAGGGCGAGCAGTTCTTC.

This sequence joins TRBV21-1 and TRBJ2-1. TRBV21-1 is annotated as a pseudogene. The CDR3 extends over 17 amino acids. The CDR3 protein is CASSVIEGECVVAVQFF. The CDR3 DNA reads TGTGCCAGCAGCGTTATAGAAGGGGAGTGTGTCGTTGCAGTGCAGTTCTTC.

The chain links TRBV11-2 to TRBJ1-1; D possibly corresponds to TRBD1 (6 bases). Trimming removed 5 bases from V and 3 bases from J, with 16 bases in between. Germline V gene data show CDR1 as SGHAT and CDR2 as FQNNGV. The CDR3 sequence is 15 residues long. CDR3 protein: CASSLRGPLDTEAFF. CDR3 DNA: TGTGCCAGCAGCCTCAGGGGCCCGCTCGACACTGAAGCTTTCTTT.

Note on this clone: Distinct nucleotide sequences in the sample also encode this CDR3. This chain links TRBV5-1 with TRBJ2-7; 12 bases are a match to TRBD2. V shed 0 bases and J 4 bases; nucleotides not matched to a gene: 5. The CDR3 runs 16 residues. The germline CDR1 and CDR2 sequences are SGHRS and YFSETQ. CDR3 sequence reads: CASSLGLAGVRYEQYF. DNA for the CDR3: TGCGCCAGCAGCTTGGGACTAGCGGGAGTTCGGTACGAGCAGTACTTC.

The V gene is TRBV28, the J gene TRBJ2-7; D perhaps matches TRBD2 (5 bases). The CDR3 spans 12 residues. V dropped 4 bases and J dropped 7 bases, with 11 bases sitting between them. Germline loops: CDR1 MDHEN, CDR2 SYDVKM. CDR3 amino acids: CASSSPTGEQYF. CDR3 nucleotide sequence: TGTGCCAGCAGTTCACCCACGGGAGAGCAGTACTTC.

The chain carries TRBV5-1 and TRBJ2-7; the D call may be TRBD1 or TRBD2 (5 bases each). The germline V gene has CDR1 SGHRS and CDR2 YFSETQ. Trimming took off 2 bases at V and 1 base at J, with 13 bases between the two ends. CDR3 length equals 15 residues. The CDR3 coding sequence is TGCGCCAGCAGCTTTGGAGTGGGGACGTCCTACGAGCAGTACTTC. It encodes CASSFGVGTSYEQYF.

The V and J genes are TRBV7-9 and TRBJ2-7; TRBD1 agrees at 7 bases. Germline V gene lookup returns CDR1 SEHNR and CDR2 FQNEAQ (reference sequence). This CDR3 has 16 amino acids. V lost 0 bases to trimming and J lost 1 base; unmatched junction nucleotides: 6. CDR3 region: CASSLALSGGSYEQYF. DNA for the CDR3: TGTGCCAGCAGCTTAGCGCTGTCAGGGGGTTCCTACGAGCAGTACTTC.